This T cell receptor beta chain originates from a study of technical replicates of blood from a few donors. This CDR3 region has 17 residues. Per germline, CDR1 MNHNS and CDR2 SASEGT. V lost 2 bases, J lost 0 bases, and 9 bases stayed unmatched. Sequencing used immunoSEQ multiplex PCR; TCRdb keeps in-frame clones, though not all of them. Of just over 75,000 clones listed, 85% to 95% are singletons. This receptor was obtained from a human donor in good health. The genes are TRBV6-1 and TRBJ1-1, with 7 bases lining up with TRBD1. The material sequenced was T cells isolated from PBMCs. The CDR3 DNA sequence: TGTGCCAGCAGTGAAACGGCAGGGGGTTTTATGAACACTGAAGCTTTCTTT. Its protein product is CASSETAGGFMNTEAFF.